The 18 T cell receptor beta chains below all came from one sample that was sequenced in a study of neurological immune-mediated disorders. TCRdb re-called the 5' RACE reads through MiXCR, storing one row per CDR3 protein. This table has just over 50,000 distinct CDR3 sequences, over 3% appearing once. Sequencing was carried out using PBMCs. The receptors were gathered from a man in his forties with multiple sclerosis.

The table lists this clonotype with a few counts. The junction shows a germline mismatch at one end, possibly a read error. The CDR3 DNA reads TGTGCCAGCAGTTTAGTGAGGGGTAATCAGCCCCAGAATTTT. This codes for CASSLVRGNQPQNF. The V call is TRBV28, the J call TRBJ1-5; TRBD1 might be the D (5 bases). The germline V gene has CDR1 MDHEN and CDR2 SYDVKM. The CDR3 runs to 14 residues.

There are many counts of this clonotype. This chain links TRBV28 with TRBJ2-7; D remains unclear. V was pared by 6 bases and J by 0 bases, with 15 bases between. CDR1 and CDR2 (germline): MDHEN, SYDVKM. CDR3 size: 15 residues. The CDR3, as DNA: TGTGCCAGCAGCCCTGTCGGGCAGGCCTCCTACGAGCAGTACTTC. Protein sequence: CASSPVGQASYEQYF.

In its sample, this clonotype was seen many times. The V gene is TRBV7-9, the J gene TRBJ2-7, with D uncertain. The length of the CDR3 is 12 residues. Germline V gene sequence: CDR1 SEHNR, CDR2 FQNEAQ (reference sequence). Trimming pared 0 bases from V and 5 bases from J, leaving 5 bases between. The DNA of the CDR3 is TGTGCCAGCAGCTTAGCGTACGACGAGCAGTACTTC. Its protein is CASSLAYDEQYF.

This clonotype has at least ten counts. The rearrangement joins TRBV20-1 to TRBJ1-6; 7 bases match TRBD1. The CDR3 totals 13 residues. The ends lost 3 bases at V and 4 bases at J; junction bases unmatched: 0. CDR1 is DFQATT and CDR2 is SNEGSKA in the germline V gene (reference sequence). CDR3 in DNA: TGCAGTGCTAGGGGACAGTATAATTCACCCCTCCACTTT. This codes for CSARGQYNSPLHF.

For this clonotype: Relative to the germline gene, one junction end is altered; a read error may explain this. The J gene is TRBJ1-6, the V gene TRBV20-1, with a tentative D call TRBD1 (5 bases). Germline lookup yields CDR1 DFQATT and CDR2 SNEGSKA (reference sequence). The CDR3 length is 13 residues. This chain's CDR3 is CSARAQGNSPLNF. Written as DNA, the CDR3 is TGCAGTGCTAGAGCCCAGGGAAATTCACCCCTCAACTTT.

This clonotype was recorded at least ten times. V gene TRBV7-9 combines with J gene TRBJ2-3, with D hard to call. The CDR3 spans 12 residues. Trimming removed 5 bases from V and 5 bases from J, with 8 bases in between. Per germline, CDR1 SEHNR and CDR2 FQNEAQ (reference sequence). CDR3 sequence: CASSRLIDTQYF. Here the CDR3 DNA reads TGTGCCAGCAGCCGTTTAATAGATACGCAGTATTTT.

This clonotype came up many times. The V gene is TRBV3-1, the J gene TRBJ1-1, with TRBD1 as a possible D gene (5 bases). Looked up from germline, CDR1 is LGHDT and CDR2 is YNNKEL (reference sequence). Trimming left V 4 bases short and J 0 bases short, with 12 bases between. The CDR3 loop spans 15 amino acids. CDR3 in amino acids: CASSPGGVMNTEAFF. CDR3 DNA: TGTGCCAGCAGCCCGGGGGGGGTCATGAACACTGAAGCTTTCTTT.

This clonotype was seen ten or more times. This sequence joins TRBV4-1 and TRBJ1-5; D is uncertain. V was shortened by 0 bases and J by 0 bases, with 6 bases between the two germline ends. The length of the CDR3 is 15 residues. Germline V lookup: CDR1 MGHRA, CDR2 YSYEKL. This CDR3 is CASSQEGSSNQPQHF. The CDR3 bases are TGCGCCAGCAGCCAAGAAGGGTCTAGCAATCAGCCCCAGCATTTT.

This clonotype was picked up many times. This rearrangement joins TRBV7-6 to TRBJ2-6; D is unresolved. Deletions cut 1 base from V and 0 bases from J, with 13 bases between. Germline V gives CDR1 SGHVS, CDR2 FNYEAQ. This CDR3 comprises 18 residues. CDR3 loop: CASSLVARVGSGANVLTF. In nucleotides, the CDR3 is TGTGCCAGCAGCTTAGTGGCAAGGGTAGGCTCTGGGGCCAACGTCCTGACTTTC.

This clonotype was observed many times. The chain recombines TRBV5-5 with TRBJ2-7; a weak D match, TRBD2 (5 bases). The CDR3 is made up of 15 amino acids. CDR1 SGHKS and CDR2 YYEKEE come from the germline V gene (reference sequence). V lost 6 bases to trimming and J lost 3 bases, with 19 bases between them. CDR3 amino acids: CASTFHGDNYYEQYF. CDR3 in DNA: TGTGCCAGCACCTTCCACGGGGATAATTACTACGAGCAGTACTTC.

This clonotype has just a few counts. The chain combines TRBV12-3 or TRBV12-4 with TRBJ2-3, with 14 bases aligning to TRBD2. The V and J ends lost 2 bases and 2 bases, in that order; junction bases with no gene match: 21. The CDR3 is made up of 23 amino acids. The CDR3 nucleotides read TGTGCCAGCAGTTTACCATACGGGACTAGCGGGGGTCGCGAGGAAAAAATCACAGATACGCAGTATTTT. Amino acid sequence: CASSLPYGTSGGREEKITDTQYF.

This clonotype was found many times. V usage is TRBV12-3 or TRBV12-4 and J usage is TRBJ1-1, with D possibly TRBD1 on 5 matching bases. V lost 5 bases and J 1 base, leaving 11 bases between the germline ends. The CDR3 length is 14 residues. The CDR3 region is CASSPGGENTEAFF. As DNA, the CDR3 is TGTGCCAGCAGTCCCGGGGGGGAGAACACTGAAGCTTTCTTT.

This clonotype was seen repeatedly, ten times or more. The chain recombines TRBV20-1 with TRBJ2-2; D is uncertain. The germline V and J ends were trimmed by 0 bases and 6 bases, with 8 bases remaining between them. This CDR3 comprises 13 residues. CDR1 is DFQATT and CDR2 is SNEGSKA in the germline V gene (reference sequence). The CDR3 DNA follows: TGCAGTGCTAGAGATCGTTCACCCGGGGAGCTGTTTTTT. As protein: CSARDRSPGELFF.

This clonotype was counted many times. This chain connects TRBV20-1 to TRBJ1-3; maybe TRBD1 (5 bases). Germline-derived CDR1 and CDR2 are DFQATT and SNEGSKA (reference sequence). CDR3 length: 13 amino acids. V was clipped by 5 bases and J by 8 bases, with 16 bases between them. Here the CDR3 reads CSAAPQAADTIYF. The CDR3 bases are TGCAGTGCTGCGCCACAGGCGGCGGACACCATATATTTT.

A few counts support this clonotype. This rearrangement joins TRBV7-9 to TRBJ2-2; D may be TRBD2 (5 bases). This CDR3 contains 18 residues. Trimming left V 5 bases short and J 0 bases short, with 19 bases between. Germline V gene sequence: CDR1 SEHNR, CDR2 FQNEAQ (reference sequence). CDR3 protein: CASSPGRGSYPNTGELFF. The CDR3 DNA sequence: TGTGCCAGCAGCCCCGGCCGAGGGAGCTACCCGAACACCGGGGAGCTGTTTTTT.

This clonotype was observed at least ten times. The rearrangement links TRBV4-1 to TRBJ2-5; TRBD2 matches at 10 bases. Germline trimming cut 4 bases from V and 4 bases from J; bases unmatched to any gene: 9. CDR1 MGHRA and CDR2 YSYEKL come from the germline V gene. CDR3 length: 16 residues. The DNA for the CDR3 is TGCGCCAGCAGCCCTGGGGCTAGCGGGGGTACAGAGACCCAGTACTTC. Translating it yields CASSPGASGGTETQYF.

The table lists this clonotype with many counts. The chain has TRBV20-1 and TRBJ1-5; the D gene is possibly TRBD1 (5 bases). Germline V lookup: CDR1 DFQATT, CDR2 SNEGSKA (reference sequence). CDR3 length: 15 residues. With 3 bases removed from V and 4 bases from J, the gap between germline ends came to 16 bases. CDR3: CSARGRSSFNQPQHF. In nucleotides, the CDR3 is TGCAGTGCTAGGGGACGAAGCAGCTTTAATCAGCCCCAGCATTTT.

In regard to this clonotype: Mismatch with germline at one junction end may stem from a read error. The rearrangement joins TRBV20-1 to TRBJ1-6; 9 nucleotides line up with TRBD1. CDR1 and CDR2 (germline): DFQATT, SNEGSKA (reference sequence). This CDR3 comprises 18 residues. Here the CDR3 DNA reads TGCAGTGCTAGGGGGACAGGGTTCGTTGGGTCCTATAATTCACCCCTCAACTTT. This encodes CSARGTGFVGSYNSPLNF.